The 29 T cell receptor beta chains listed next were all sequenced from one sample in a study of T cells in Graves' hyperthyroidism and ophthalmopathy. Template material for amplifying TCR beta CDR3 regions consisted of RNA transcripts. A first-round RT-PCR of the TCR CDR3 used the HTBI primer set. One entry per CDR3 protein results from TCRdb running MiXCR on the multiplex PCR reads. Of about half a million distinct CDR3 sequences listed, around 21% were seen once; the top ten hold 26%. The sequenced sample consisted of blood. Every receptor here comes from a man aged 18-30 years with Graves' hyperthyroidism.

This clonotype has at least ten counts. The J gene is TRBJ1-2, the V gene TRBV15; D is uncertain. Germline V lookup: CDR1 LNHNV, CDR2 YYDKDF (reference sequence). This CDR3 region has 14 residues. With 0 bases removed from V and 3 bases from J, the gap between germline ends came to 8 bases. The CDR3 DNA is TGTGCCACCAGCAGAGACCCCGGGGACTATGGCTACACCTTC. Amino acid sequence: CATSRDPGDYGYTF.

This clonotype was picked up many times. The CDR3 sequence is CATLSGLNTEAFF. The CDR3 DNA is TGTGCCACCTTGTCGGGCCTGAACACTGAAGCTTTCTTT. This rearrangement joins TRBV2 to TRBJ1-1; D remains unclear. Trimming took off 10 bases at V and 0 bases at J, with 12 bases between the two ends. The CDR3 consists of 13 residues. Germline V gene sequence: CDR1 SNHLY, CDR2 FYNNEI.

This clonotype was counted at least ten times. The V gene is TRBV3-1, the J gene TRBJ1-1; D is perhaps TRBD1 (6 bases). This CDR3 has 15 residues. Per the germline V gene, CDR1 is LGHDT and CDR2 is YNNKEL (reference sequence). Trimming shortened V by 2 bases and J by 4 bases, and 14 bases separated the two germline ends. The CDR3 DNA reads as TGTGCCAGCAGCCAAAGTATAGGGGGTACCACTGAAGCTTTCTTT. Its translation: CASSQSIGGTTEAFF.

The sample holds many counts of this clonotype. The chain joins TRBV27 to TRBJ1-5; D perhaps matches TRBD1 (5 bases). Looked up from germline, CDR1 is MNHEY and CDR2 is SMNVEV (reference sequence). V was clipped by 5 bases and J by 0 bases, with 14 bases between them. This CDR3 has 16 amino acids. CDR3 region: CASSTWPGGSNQPQHF. CDR3 nucleotide sequence: TGTGCCAGCAGTACTTGGCCTGGGGGTAGCAATCAGCCCCAGCATTTT.

The chain is built from TRBV6-1 and TRBJ2-7; perhaps D is TRBD1 or TRBD2 (6 bases each). Germline V gives CDR1 MNHNS, CDR2 SASEGT. The V end lost 3 bases, the J end lost 4 bases, and 10 bases lay between the germline ends. The length of the CDR3 is 13 residues. The CDR3 region is CASSDQGRYEQYF. Written as DNA, the CDR3 is TGTGCCAGCAGTGACCAGGGGAGGTACGAGCAGTACTTC.

In its sample, this clonotype was seen many times. V usage is TRBV20-1 and J usage is TRBJ1-1; D is unclear. Trimming shortened V by 5 bases and J by 6 bases, and 7 bases separated the two germline ends. The CDR3 sequence is 10 residues long. Germline loops: CDR1 DFQATT, CDR2 SNEGSKA (reference sequence). Written as DNA, the CDR3 is TGCAGTGCTTTTCTTTCTGAAGCTTTCTTT. Translating it yields CSAFLSEAFF.

The chain combines TRBV18 with TRBJ2-7, with 8 bases fitting TRBD1. The CDR3 has 17 residues. Germline trimming cut 3 bases from V and 4 bases from J; bases unmatched to any gene: 14. Germline V gene lookup returns CDR1 KGHSH and CDR2 LQKENI. Written as DNA, the CDR3 is TGTGCCAGCTCACCCGGTCTTGGCAGGGGGCGATCATACGAGCAGTACTTC. This encodes CASSPGLGRGRSYEQYF.

Note on this clonotype: Just one base apart from a much larger clone, this may be a read error. The chain carries TRBV9 and TRBJ2-7, with TRBD2 matching over 7 bases. There are 15 residues in the CDR3. The germline gives CDR1 SGDLS, CDR2 YYNGEE. The trim removed 2 bases at V and 3 bases at J, leaving 8 bases unmatched. CDR3 coding DNA: TGTGCCAGCAGCGTCGCTAGCGGTTCCTACTACGAGCAGTACTTC. It encodes CASSVASGSYYEQYF.

Remarks on this clonotype: A much larger clonotype is one base distant, so this may be a read error. The J gene is TRBJ1-1, the V gene TRBV12-3 or TRBV12-4, with TRBD1 matching 11 bases. V lost 7 bases to trimming and J lost 11 bases; unmatched junction nucleotides: 6. The length of the CDR3 is 12 residues. CDR3 sequence reads: CASTPGTGGAFF. The CDR3 bases are TGTGCCAGCACTCCCGGGACAGGGGGTGCTTTCTTT.

This clonotype has more than one count but fewer than ten. A clone one base away is much larger, so this may be a read error. The chain recombines TRBV27 with TRBJ2-5; 10 nucleotides match TRBD1. CDR3 size: 15 residues. Germline V gives CDR1 MNHEY, CDR2 SMNVEV (reference sequence). The CDR3 DNA reads TGTGCCAACAGTGTAGGGACAGGGGATGCGGAGACCCAGTACTTC. It codes for CANSVGTGDAETQYF.

In its sample, this clonotype was seen many times. V gene TRBV6-1 combines with J gene TRBJ1-6; the D gene is possibly TRBD1 (6 bases). Germline-derived CDR1 and CDR2 are MNHNS and SASEGT. The CDR3 totals 16 residues. V was shortened by 3 bases and J by 10 bases, with 19 bases between the two germline ends. In DNA form, the CDR3 reads TGTGCCAGCAGTGATCGAAGGGACAACGAGAAATCACCCCTCCACTTT. Translation: CASSDRRDNEKSPLHF.

This clonotype was seen only a few times. V is TRBV5-1 and J is TRBJ2-7; 14 bases match TRBD2. Germline CDR1 SGHRS, CDR2 YFSETQ. The trim removed 3 bases at V and 2 bases at J, leaving 7 bases unmatched. The CDR3 contains 17 residues. This CDR3 reads CASSSRGTSGGTYEQYF. CDR3 nucleotide sequence: TGCGCCAGCAGCTCAAGAGGGACTAGCGGGGGTACCTACGAGCAGTACTTC.

This clonotype was seen ten or more times. The V gene is TRBV12-5, the J gene TRBJ1-1, with unresolved D. V lost 6 bases and J lost 5, with 25 bases in between. The CDR3 length is 17 residues. Germline V gives CDR1 LGHNT, CDR2 FRNRAP. The CDR3 here is CASGIGGFGIRGTEAFF. The CDR3 DNA reads as TGTGCTAGTGGCATTGGTGGATTCGGGATCCGAGGGACTGAAGCTTTCTTT.

In this sample, this clonotype turned up many times. The chain uses TRBV2 and TRBJ2-2, with no clear D. In germline, CDR1 is SNHLY, CDR2 FYNNEI. Trimming took off 2 bases at V and 4 bases at J, with 5 bases between the two ends. The CDR3 covers 13 residues. CDR3 loop: CASSEYSTGELFF. CDR3 DNA: TGTGCCAGCAGTGAATACAGCACCGGGGAGCTGTTTTTT.

The table lists this clonotype with many counts. This rearrangement joins TRBV13 to TRBJ1-1; D is unclear. The CDR3 extends over 12 amino acids. The germline gives CDR1 PRHDT, CDR2 FYEKMQ (reference sequence). V lost 3 bases to trimming and J lost 4 bases, with 6 bases between them. For the CDR3, the DNA is TGTGCCAGCAGCTTCGGGGTCACTGAAGCTTTCTTT. Translated: CASSFGVTEAFF.

This clonotype was observed many times. The chain employs TRBV6-1 and TRBJ2-7; no reliable D call. The CDR3 is 12 amino acids. The germline V gene has CDR1 MNHNS and CDR2 SASEGT. V lost 6 bases and J lost 2, with 8 bases in between. In nucleotides, the CDR3 is TGTGCCAGCAGGGATCCGCCCTACGAGCAGTACTTC. Encoded protein: CASRDPPYEQYF.

The chain has TRBV20-1 and TRBJ1-6; 9 bases agree with TRBD1. V dropped 0 bases and J dropped 9; count of bases not matched to a gene: 6. The CDR3 consists of 15 residues. Germline CDR1 is DFQATT and CDR2 is SNEGSKA (reference sequence). The CDR3 bases are TGCAGTGCTAGAGACCCCGGGACAGGGTCTTCACCCCTCCACTTT. Its protein is CSARDPGTGSSPLHF.

This clonotype was picked up a small number of times. The rearrangement joins TRBV27 to TRBJ1-5, with D uncertain. Germline V gives CDR1 MNHEY, CDR2 SMNVEV (reference sequence). CDR3 length: 14 amino acids. V shed 5 bases and J shed 4 bases, with 12 bases lying between them. DNA of the CDR3: TGTGCCAGCAGTCTTACCCACAGAAATCAGCCCCAGCATTTT. Translated: CASSLTHRNQPQHF.

This clonotype was detected many times. Mismatch with germline at one junction end may stem from a read error. The gene calls are TRBV6-1 and TRBJ1-1; the D gene is possibly TRBD1 (5 bases). Germline V gene data show CDR1 as MNHNS and CDR2 as SASEGT. The CDR3 is 13 amino acids. The CDR3 DNA sequence: TGTGCCAGCGAGAGGGAATCTGGGACTGAAGCTTCCTTT. Encoded protein: CASERESGTEASF.

This clonotype has ten or more counts. This chain joins TRBV12-3 or TRBV12-4 and TRBJ1-6; D ambiguous. The CDR3 length is 14 residues. V gave up 6 bases and J gave up 8 bases, with 14 bases separating them. CDR3 loop: CASSSRLSHSPLHF. For the CDR3, the DNA is TGTGCCAGCAGCAGTCGACTCAGCCATTCACCCCTCCACTTT.

This clonotype was seen a few times. The J gene is TRBJ2-7, the V gene TRBV5-5; the D is unclear. The germline V and J ends were trimmed by 6 bases and 1 base, with 11 bases remaining between them. The CDR3 runs 13 residues. Per germline, CDR1 SGHKS and CDR2 YYEKEE (reference sequence). CDR3 amino acids: CASTITSSYEQYF. CDR3 nucleotides: TGTGCCAGCACCATAACCAGTTCCTACGAGCAGTACTTC.

The rearrangement joins TRBV9 to TRBJ1-1; D may be TRBD1 (6 bases). The length of the CDR3 is 17 residues. Germline lookup yields CDR1 SGDLS and CDR2 YYNGEE. Between the trimmed V and J ends, which lost 0 bases and 2 bases, there was a span of 17 bases. The DNA of the CDR3 is TGTGCCAGCAGCGTAGGACCCAGGGTAGGGGGAAACACTGAAGCTTTCTTT. This codes for CASSVGPRVGGNTEAFF.

This clonotype was detected only a few times. This chain connects TRBV4-1 to TRBJ1-2; no definite D call. Per germline, CDR1 MGHRA and CDR2 YSYEKL. This CDR3 has 13 amino acids. V was cut by 0 bases and J by 5 bases, with 7 bases left in between. CDR3 coding DNA: TGCGCCAGCAGCCAAGATGGGCGGTATGGCTACACCTTC. Protein sequence: CASSQDGRYGYTF.

The chain carries TRBV12-3 or TRBV12-4 and TRBJ1-2; D remains unclear. The CDR3 consists of 14 residues. V was cut by 1 base and J by 1 base, with 7 bases left in between. The CDR3 spells CASSLVQFNYGYTF. For the CDR3, the DNA is TGTGCCAGCAGTTTAGTCCAGTTTAACTATGGCTACACCTTC.

This clonotype showed up many times. V and J are TRBV11-3 and TRBJ2-7; a possible D gene is TRBD1 (5 bases). V dropped 0 bases and J dropped 1 base, with 10 bases sitting between them. CDR1 is SGHNT and CDR2 is YENEEA in the germline V gene. CDR3 length equals 15 residues. The CDR3 is CASSLDGASSYEQYF. CDR3 DNA sequence: TGTGCCAGCAGCTTAGATGGGGCCAGTTCCTACGAGCAGTACTTC.

The sample holds one count of this clonotype. The V and J genes are TRBV2 and TRBJ1-2; maybe TRBD1 (5 bases). The V gene lost 6 bases and the J gene lost 7 bases, with 18 bases spanning the gap. Germline V CDR1 and CDR2: SNHLY, FYNNEI. CDR3 length: 14 amino acids. The CDR3 spells CASSLLGGSVGYTF. The CDR3 DNA reads TGTGCCAGCAGCCTCCTGGGGGGGTCGGTTGGCTACACCTTC.

This clonotype has ten or more counts. V and J are TRBV11-3 and TRBJ2-5; TRBD2 aligns across 7 bases. CDR1 is SGHNT, CDR2 YENEEA, per germline. V gave up 5 bases and J gave up 5 bases; unmatched junction bases: 5. This CDR3 has 13 amino acids. The CDR3 DNA reads as TGTGCCAGCAGCCAGTTCGGGGGGGAGACCCAGTACTTC. Amino acids: CASSQFGGETQYF.

This clonotype was seen at least ten times. The chain employs TRBV19 and TRBJ1-1, with 7 positions matching TRBD1. With 9 bases clipped from V and 6 bases from J, the junction kept 19 bases outside the gene matches. CDR3 length: 16 residues. The V gene's germline CDR1 is LNHDA and CDR2 SQIVND (reference sequence). The CDR3 DNA is TGTGCCAGCAAAAACCCAATCTACAGGGGTAGCTCTGAAGCTTTCTTT. Its protein product is CASKNPIYRGSSEAFF.

This clonotype occurred once. V and J are TRBV29-1 and TRBJ2-7; either TRBD1 or TRBD2 may fit D (5 bases each). V gave up 1 base and J gave up 2 bases, with 18 bases separating them. The V gene's germline CDR1 is SQVTM and CDR2 ANQGSEA. The CDR3 is 16 amino acids. DNA of the CDR3: TGCAGCGTTGAAGGCTCAAGGGACGGCCTTACCTACGAGCAGTACTTC. The encoded protein is CSVEGSRDGLTYEQYF.